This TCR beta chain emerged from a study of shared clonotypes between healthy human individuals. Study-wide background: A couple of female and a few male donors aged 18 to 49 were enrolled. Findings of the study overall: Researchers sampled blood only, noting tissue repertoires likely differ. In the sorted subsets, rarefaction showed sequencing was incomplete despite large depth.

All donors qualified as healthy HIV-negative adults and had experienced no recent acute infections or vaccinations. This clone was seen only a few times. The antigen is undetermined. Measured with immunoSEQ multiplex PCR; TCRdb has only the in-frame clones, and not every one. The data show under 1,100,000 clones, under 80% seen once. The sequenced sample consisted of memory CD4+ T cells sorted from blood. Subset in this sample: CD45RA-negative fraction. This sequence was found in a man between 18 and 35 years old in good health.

CDR3 protein: CATTLDRNYNSPLHF. The CDR3 bases are TGTGCCACTACTTTGGACAGAAATTATAATTCACCCCTCCACTTT. V usage is TRBV10-3 and J usage is TRBJ1-6; TRBD1 is a possible D gene (6 bases). V lost 10 bases, J lost 4 bases, and 17 bases lay in between. CDR3 length: 15 amino acids. The germline CDR1 and CDR2 sequences are ENHRY and SYGVKD.